These T cell receptor beta chains were read from a single sample in a study of blood T cell repertoires in COVID-19. The data were produced by immunoSEQ multiplex PCR, yet TCRdb's version contains in-frame clones alone and is incomplete. The profile shows 250,000 to 350,000 clones, about 89% of them singletons. The sample comprised peripheral blood. All receptors derive from a man between 25 and 39 years old with acute or convalescent COVID-19. CDR3s include the opening cysteine and the closing phenylalanine or tryptophan. The order of the fields is CDR3 protein, CDR3 DNA, J gene, V gene, D gene, clone size. D genes are given only for firm matches. Rows may omit the clone size; those that give it use once, few, many or a size class.

CDR3 protein: CASSAVAGDEKLFF; CDR3 DNA: TGTGCCAGCAGCGCTGTGGCAGGGGATGAAAAACTGTTTTTT; J gene: TRBJ1-4; V gene: TRBV28; D gene: NA; clone size: NA
CDR3 protein: CASSNYRVGQPQHF; CDR3 DNA: TGCGCCAGCAGTAATTACAGGGTTGGTCAGCCCCAGCATTTT; J gene: TRBJ1-5; V gene: TRBV10-1; D gene: NA; clone size: few
CDR3 protein: CASTPPTLNTGELFF; CDR3 DNA: TGCGCCAGCACCCCACCGACACTGAACACCGGGGAGCTGTTTTTT; J gene: TRBJ2-2; V gene: TRBV5-1; D gene: NA; clone size: NA
CDR3 protein: CASSHRDRGWDTEAFF; CDR3 DNA: TGCGCCAGCAGCCACCGGGACAGGGGATGGGACACTGAAGCTTTCTTT; J gene: TRBJ1-1; V gene: TRBV4-1; D gene: TRBD1; clone size: few
CDR3 protein: CASSEAPGSEQYF; CDR3 DNA: TGTGCCAGCAGTGAGGCCCCTGGCTCCGAGCAGTACTTC; J gene: TRBJ2-7; V gene: TRBV6-1; D gene: NA; clone size: NA
CDR3 protein: CASSLQTGQETQYF; CDR3 DNA: TGTGCCAGCAGCCTCCAGACAGGCCAAGAGACCCAGTACTTC; J gene: TRBJ2-5; V gene: TRBV7-3; D gene: NA; clone size: NA
CDR3 protein: CASFLGSSYNSPLHF; CDR3 DNA: TGTGCCAGCTTTTTGGGGAGCTCCTATAATTCACCCCTCCACTTT; J gene: TRBJ1-6; V gene: TRBV2; D gene: NA; clone size: NA
CDR3 protein: CASSLGLAGTYNEQFF; CDR3 DNA: TGTGCCAGCAGCTTAGGACTAGCGGGCACCTACAATGAGCAGTTCTTC; J gene: TRBJ2-1; V gene: TRBV11-3; D gene: TRBD2; clone size: NA
CDR3 protein: CASSLWVSSGNTIYF; CDR3 DNA: TGTGCCAGCAGTTTATGGGTGAGCTCTGGAAACACCATATATTTT; J gene: TRBJ1-3; V gene: TRBV28; D gene: NA; clone size: once
CDR3 protein: CASSPGLAGVNIQYF; CDR3 DNA: TGCGCCAGCAGCCCGGGACTAGCGGGAGTTAACATTCAGTACTTC; J gene: TRBJ2-4; V gene: TRBV4-1; D gene: TRBD2; clone size: NA
CDR3 protein: CASSAGNEQYF; CDR3 DNA: TGTGCCAGCAGCGCCGGGAACGAGCAGTACTTC; J gene: TRBJ2-7; V gene: TRBV5-4; D gene: NA; clone size: NA